Included here is one TCR beta chain sequence, with context. Its cognate antigen is unknown. These data belong to a study of vaccination and CD4 T cells after COVID-19. Turning to the study itself: The convalescents were made up of six males and four females, two of whom were Hispanic. Findings and caveats of the study: The study sampled relatively few convalescent patients and omitted early post-infection timepoints.

With the Oncomine TCR Beta short-read assay, DNA from cultured CD4+ T cells was sequenced. In TCRdb, the PCR reads were re-called with MiXCR into one record per CDR3 protein. The data hold approximately 22,000 distinct CDR3 sequences, with around a third observed a single time. Germline assignment: CDR1 DFQATT and CDR2 SNEGSKA (reference sequence). The germline V and J ends were trimmed by 2 bases and 1 base, with 15 bases remaining between them. The CDR3 runs to 16 residues. Noted time point: late sampling 161 to 241 days after vaccination in a few convalescent patients. Treatment defined: roughly 11-day PBMC culture with coronavirus spike peptide pools or control peptides (ViraFEST assay).

Sequenced here: CD4+ T cells from blood, cultured in vitro, sampled about 7 months after SARS-CoV-2 vaccination. The V call is TRBV20-1, the J call TRBJ2-1, with D perhaps TRBD1 (5 bases). This receptor was taken from a human donor who had recovered from COVID-19. Written as DNA, the CDR3 is TGCAGTGCTAGAATGGGCCGAGCAGGGTCCTACAATGAGCAGTTCTTC. Its translation: CSARMGRAGSYNEQFF.